This T cell receptor beta chain was captured by sequencing in a study of T cell responses to AZD1222 COVID-19 vaccine. This CDR3 is built from 15 residues. Germline V gene lookup returns CDR1 LNHDA and CDR2 SQIVND (reference sequence). Trimming left V 6 bases short and J 4 bases short, with 15 bases between. About this clone itself: Its antigen is unidentified.

Profiling relied on immunoSEQ multiplex PCR, and the TCRdb table lists in-frame clones only, not all of them. The top ten clones hold about 2.7% of a sample with over 75,000 clones, 80% to 90% of them seen once. Findings and limits, study-wide: Vaccine-associated CD4 TCRs ranged over spike, dominating at 160-218 and 743-854.

This receptor was taken from an adult who received the AZD1222 COVID-19 vaccine. The J gene is TRBJ2-2, the V gene TRBV19, with D possibly TRBD1 on 6 matching bases. Sequencing was performed on peripheral blood, taken 28 days after the second AZD1222 dose. The CDR3 coding sequence is TGTGCCAGTAGGTCAGGGGCTTCCCTCACCGGGGAGCTGTTTTTT. This translates into CASRSGASLTGELFF.